This paragraph covers one T cell receptor beta chain sequence. Antigen: not known. The sample is drawn from a study of CD8 T cells in Susac syndrome. Overall study findings and caveats: By the study's own acknowledgment, its TCR sequencing and HLA analysis included relatively few individuals.

Random hexamers served to reverse transcribe roughly 0.45 to 1 ug RNA. TCRdb re-analysed the immunoSEQ multiplex PCR reads in MiXCR, keeping a single row per CDR3 protein. The data show some 250,000 distinct CDR3 sequences, 90% to 97% seen once. Germline V gene sequence: CDR1 SQVTM, CDR2 ANQGSEA. The CDR3 covers 13 residues. V lost 6 bases to trimming and J lost 5 bases, with 16 bases between them. Negative isolation was applied to CD8+ and CD4+ T cells, and FACS enrichment was applied to TEMRA cells. Specimen: CD4+ T cells from PBMCs. This rearrangement joins TRBV29-1 to TRBJ2-5; possible D gene TRBD1, 5 bases. This sequence was found in a human donor with Susac syndrome. CDR3 region: CSVDQGNRETQYF. CDR3 in DNA: TGCAGCGTCGACCAGGGAAACAGGGAGACCCAGTACTTC.